This TCR beta chain was captured by sequencing in a study of blood T cell repertoires in COVID-19. The overall study: PBMCs, B-cell-depleted T cells, or T cells were the source of the cDNA or gDNA that made up the material.

Participants spanned ages about 18 to 90 years and resided in roughly 22 US areas. Original analysis: Reference gene primers were amplified, and this amplification served to estimate nucleated cell counts. Assay: immunoSEQ multiplex PCR; the TCRdb copy retains only in-frame clones and omits some. From that table come the V and J calls and clone size; the DNA was used to work out D and trimming. The sample shows around 200,000 clones, roughly 90% of them seen only once. This CDR3 is 14 amino acids long. Trimming took 11 bases from V and 1 from J, leaving 16 bases between them. Germline V gene data show CDR1 as SNHLY and CDR2 as FYNNEI.

This TCR was sampled from a woman in her late teens or twenties who had recovered from COVID-19. Sequenced material: PBMCs or T cells enriched from blood (not recorded which). The chain uses TRBV2 and TRBJ2-3; D is undetermined. Here the CDR3 reads CAGLGSTGTDTQYF. For the CDR3, the DNA is TGTGCCGGCCTGGGCAGCACGGGCACAGATACGCAGTATTTT.